The entry below describes one T cell receptor (beta chain). This clone was counted a single time. The specificity of this receptor is unknown. Qualities for individual bases were not recorded, and no much larger clone is one base off. The data stem from a study of control samples from healthy donors and cancer patients (dated by TCRdb to the early 2020s). The library was produced with the immunoSEQ multiplex PCR assay. The table was pulled from immuneACCESS by TCRdb, which kept in-frame rearrangements only. Such tables lose some clones; where checked, under half of the loss comes from unresolved V genes, and the rest has no known cause. This sample lists over 70,000 clones; roughly 91% were detected once. Of the sample, 6% to 9.5% is held by the ten largest clones. According to the germline V gene, CDR1 reads SGDLS and CDR2 reads YYNGEE. The CDR3 runs 16 residues from the cysteine to the phenylalanine. CDR3 DNA only is kept here, 48 bases in frame from base 1. The germline V and J ends show losses of 4 bases and 3 bases respectively, and no gene match explains 11 bases of the junction.

This receptor was taken from a woman between 55 and 75 years old in good health. The rearranged chain carries TRBV9 and TRBJ2-7, with 9 middle bases fitting TRBD1. Sequenced input: blood. The CDR3 region has the sequence CASSSRPGQGFYEQYF. The nucleotides are TGTGCCAGCAGCTCTCGTCCGGGACAGGGATTCTACGAGCAGTACTTC.